This T cell receptor beta chain was captured by sequencing in a study of blood T cell repertoires in COVID-19. Study context: Spain, Italy and the United States supplied samples that represented acute and convalescent COVID-19.

TCRdb keeps only in-frame clones here, not all; method: immunoSEQ multiplex PCR. The repertoire holds about 20,000 clones, approximately 79% seen once, with just over 55% in the top ten. V was pared by 1 base and J by 6 bases, with 6 bases of the junction left unmatched. CDR1 is MNHNS and CDR2 is SASEGT in the germline V gene. There are 15 residues in the CDR3. J is TRBJ1-5 and V is TRBV6-1, with 7 bases identical to TRBD1. The specimen sequenced was peripheral blood. This clonotype originated in an elderly man with acute or convalescent COVID-19. The CDR3 reads CASSEGRGLGQPQHF. The CDR3 nucleotides read TGTGCCAGCAGTGAAGGGAGGGGGCTGGGTCAGCCCCAGCATTTT.